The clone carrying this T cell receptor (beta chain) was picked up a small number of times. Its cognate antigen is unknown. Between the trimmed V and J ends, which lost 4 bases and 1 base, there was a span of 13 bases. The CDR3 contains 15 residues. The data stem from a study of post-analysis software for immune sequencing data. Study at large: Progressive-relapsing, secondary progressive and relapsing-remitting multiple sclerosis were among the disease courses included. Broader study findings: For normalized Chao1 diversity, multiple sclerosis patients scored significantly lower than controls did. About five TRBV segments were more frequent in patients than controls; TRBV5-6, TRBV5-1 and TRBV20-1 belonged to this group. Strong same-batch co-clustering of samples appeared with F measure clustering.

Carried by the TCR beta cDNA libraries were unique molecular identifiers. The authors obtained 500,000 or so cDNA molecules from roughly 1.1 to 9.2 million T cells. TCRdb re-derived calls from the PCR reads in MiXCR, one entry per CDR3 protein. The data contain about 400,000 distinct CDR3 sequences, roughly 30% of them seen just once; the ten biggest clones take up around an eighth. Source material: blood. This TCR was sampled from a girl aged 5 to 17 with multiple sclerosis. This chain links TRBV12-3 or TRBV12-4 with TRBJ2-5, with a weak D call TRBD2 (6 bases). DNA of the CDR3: TGTGCCAGCAGTTCGAGCGTGACTAGCCAAGAGACCCAGTACTTC. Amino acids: CASSSSVTSQETQYF.